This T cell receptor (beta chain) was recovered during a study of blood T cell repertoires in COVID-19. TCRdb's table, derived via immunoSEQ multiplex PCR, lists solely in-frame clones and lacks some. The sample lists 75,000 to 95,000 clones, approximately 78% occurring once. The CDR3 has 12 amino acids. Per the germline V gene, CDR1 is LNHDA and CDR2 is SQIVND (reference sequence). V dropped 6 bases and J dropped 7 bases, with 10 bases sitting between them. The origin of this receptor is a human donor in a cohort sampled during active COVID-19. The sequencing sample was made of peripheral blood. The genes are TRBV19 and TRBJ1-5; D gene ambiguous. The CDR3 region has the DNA TGTGCCAGTAGACGGAGGGAACAGCCCCAGCATTTT. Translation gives CASRRREQPQHF.